These 26 T cell receptor beta chains were all obtained from the same sample, sequenced in a study of T cell responses to AZD1222 COVID-19 vaccine. The repertoire was sequenced with immunoSEQ multiplex PCR; TCRdb's copy has only in-frame clones and lacks some. The sample shows over 100,000 clones, roughly nine tenths of them seen only once. The sequenced sample was peripheral blood, obtained on day 0 of AZD1222 vaccination. The receptor source for this set is an adult in good health.

V gene TRBV7-8 combines with J gene TRBJ2-1; D is ambiguous. This CDR3 spans 14 amino acids. Germline CDR1 reads SGHVS; CDR2 reads FQNEAQ. V was shortened by 5 bases and J by 6 bases, with 14 bases between the two germline ends. CDR3 residues: CASSAPGLRNEQFF. As DNA, the CDR3 is TGTGCCAGCAGCGCCCCCGGGCTTCGCAATGAGCAGTTCTTC.

This chain connects TRBV18 to TRBJ1-1; 9 bases agree with TRBD1. The trim removed 5 bases at V and 1 base at J, leaving 5 bases unmatched. The CDR3 has 15 residues. CDR1 and CDR2 from the germline V gene are KGHSH and LQKENI. The CDR3 spells CASSGGQGANTEAFF. The CDR3 nucleotides are TGTGCCAGCTCAGGGGGACAGGGAGCGAACACTGAAGCTTTCTTT.

This chain uses TRBV12-3 or TRBV12-4 with TRBJ2-3, with D unresolved. Trimming pared 6 bases from V and 0 bases from J, leaving 4 bases between. CDR3 length equals 12 residues. The CDR3, as DNA: TGTGCCAGCAGCCATAGCACAGATACGCAGTATTTT. This codes for CASSHSTDTQYF.

J is TRBJ2-5 and V is TRBV24-1; 8 bases fit TRBD1. Germline V gives CDR1 KGHDR, CDR2 SFDVKD. The CDR3 loop spans 15 amino acids. V lost 0 bases, J lost 5 bases, and 4 bases stayed unmatched. This CDR3 is CATSDLTDREETQYF. CDR3 sequence (DNA): TGTGCCACCAGTGATTTGACGGACAGGGAGGAGACCCAGTACTTC.

The rearrangement uses TRBV5-1 and TRBJ1-2; D is unclear. The CDR3 is made up of 13 amino acids. V dropped 6 bases and J dropped 3 bases, with 12 bases sitting between them. Per germline, CDR1 SGHRS and CDR2 YFSETQ. This CDR3 reads CASTEGSDYGYTF. CDR3 bases: TGCGCCAGCACTGAGGGCTCGGACTATGGCTACACCTTC.

The V gene is TRBV4-3, the J gene TRBJ1-2, with 11 bases lining up with TRBD1. With 4 bases clipped from V and 7 bases from J, the junction kept 5 bases outside the gene matches. The CDR3 has 14 residues. CDR1 is LGHNA, CDR2 YSLEER, per germline. The CDR3 nucleotides read TGCGCCAGCAGCCGGGGACAGGGGGTGAGTGGCTACACCTTC. It encodes CASSRGQGVSGYTF.

In this sample, this clone turned up once. The J gene is TRBJ2-3, the V gene TRBV4-2; D could derive from TRBD1 or TRBD2 (6 bases each). The CDR3 is made up of 15 amino acids. V was trimmed by 1 base and J by 5 bases, leaving 13 bases between them. Germline CDR1 LGHNA, CDR2 YNFKEQ. The CDR3 nucleotides read TGTGCCAGCAGCCAAGGGGGGGCCGGCGTAGATACGCAGTATTTT. This translates into CASSQGGAGVDTQYF.

V usage is TRBV18 and J usage is TRBJ2-3; 8 positions agree with TRBD1. This CDR3 has 16 amino acids. Per the germline V gene, CDR1 is KGHSH and CDR2 is LQKENI. V gave up 3 bases and J gave up 0 bases; unmatched junction bases: 5. The CDR3 reads CASSPGTGKSTDTQYF. The DNA of the CDR3 is TGTGCCAGCTCACCCGGGACAGGAAAAAGCACAGATACGCAGTATTTT.

The chain combines TRBV28 with TRBJ1-5; D uncertain. Germline assignment: CDR1 MDHEN and CDR2 SYDVKM. The V end lost 1 base, the J end lost 4 bases, and 11 bases lay between the germline ends. CDR3 size: 15 residues. This CDR3 is CASSLSGVRNQPQHF. The CDR3 DNA reads as TGTGCCAGCAGTTTATCCGGGGTGCGGAATCAGCCCCAGCATTTT.

This clone showed up just once. V is TRBV30 and J is TRBJ1-1, with D perhaps TRBD1 (5 bases). This CDR3 is 13 amino acids long. The germline gives CDR1 GTSNPN, CDR2 SVGIG (reference sequence). The V end lost 4 bases, the J end lost 6 bases, and 15 bases lay between the germline ends. CDR3 region: CAWKVQGLAEAFF. CDR3 bases: TGTGCCTGGAAAGTCCAGGGACTGGCTGAAGCTTTCTTT.

This chain links TRBV5-6 with TRBJ2-3; the D gene could be TRBD1 or TRBD2 (6 bases each). Germline V gene sequence: CDR1 SGHDT, CDR2 YYEEEE. V was cut by 4 bases and J by 4 bases, with 16 bases left in between. CDR3 size: 15 residues. The DNA of the CDR3 is TGTGCCAGCAGCCCTGTCGGGGGCCCGGCAGATACGCAGTATTTT. This encodes CASSPVGGPADTQYF.

This chain connects TRBV9 to TRBJ1-3; no firm D call. V dropped 7 bases and J dropped 0 bases, with 11 bases sitting between them. The CDR3 runs 14 residues. Germline loops: CDR1 SGDLS, CDR2 YYNGEE. Written as DNA, the CDR3 is TGTGCCAGCGCCCCCGTACTCTCTGGAAACACCATATATTTT. Protein product: CASAPVLSGNTIYF.

Note on this clone: Germline and junction disagree at one end, which may indicate a read error. The V and J genes are TRBV14 and TRBJ1-6; no reliable D call. The CDR3 totals 14 residues. Germline V gene lookup returns CDR1 SGHDN and CDR2 FVKESK. DNA of the CDR3: TGTGCCAGCAGCCATATGTCCTACAATTCACCCCTCCACTTT. This gives the protein CASSHMSYNSPLHF.

The gene calls are TRBV7-2 and TRBJ1-2; TRBD1 matches at 7 bases. Germline CDR1 is SGHTA and CDR2 is FQGNSA. The CDR3 contains 15 residues. The J segment lost 4 bases and the V segment lost 3 bases, leaving 8 bases of the junction unmatched. The CDR3: CASSLGTANPYGYTF. For the CDR3, the DNA is TGTGCCAGCAGCTTGGGGACAGCCAACCCCTATGGCTACACCTTC.

The chain uses TRBV9 and TRBJ1-1; no definite D call. Germline CDR1 SGDLS, CDR2 YYNGEE. Between the trimmed V and J ends, which lost 5 bases and 2 bases, there was a span of 10 bases. The CDR3 sequence is 13 residues long. The CDR3 bases are TGTGCCAGCAGTCTATTAGGAAACACTGAAGCTTTCTTT. Translating it yields CASSLLGNTEAFF.

This clone was seen just once. V and J are TRBV19 and TRBJ2-5, with 8 bases fitting TRBD2. V trimming: 3 bases; J trimming: 4 bases; junction bases outside the gene matches: 10. CDR1 and CDR2 from the germline V gene are LNHDA and SQIVND (reference sequence). The CDR3 is made up of 16 amino acids. The CDR3 bases are TGTGCCAGTAGTATTCGCGGGGGGCCCAGGGGAGAGACCCAGTACTTC. This sequence encodes CASSIRGGPRGETQYF.

In this sample, this clone turned up a few times. Here the CDR3 reads CASGAGQPQHF. The CDR3 nucleotides are TGTGCCAGCGGGGCGGGGCAGCCCCAGCATTTT. The chain carries TRBV12-3 or TRBV12-4 and TRBJ1-5; maybe TRBD1 (5 bases). The CDR3 is 11 amino acids. Trimming stripped 8 bases from V and 7 bases from J, with 9 bases between.

The J gene is TRBJ2-3, the V gene TRBV4-3; D is unresolved. Germline V gene sequence: CDR1 LGHNA, CDR2 YSLEER. V lost 0 bases and J lost 2, with 15 bases in between. There are 17 residues in the CDR3. The CDR3 DNA reads as TGCGCCAGCAGCCAAGACGATGGAATCTTTATCACAGATACGCAGTATTTT. Its protein product is CASSQDDGIFITDTQYF.

This clone turned up a few times. J is TRBJ1-1 and V is TRBV6-1; 7 bases align to TRBD1. The length of the CDR3 is 15 residues. Germline V lookup: CDR1 MNHNS, CDR2 SASEGT. The trim removed 3 bases at V and 3 bases at J, leaving 7 bases unmatched. CDR3 sequence reads: CASSDRQGVDTEAFF. CDR3 in DNA: TGTGCCAGCAGTGATCGACAGGGAGTGGACACTGAAGCTTTCTTT.

The genes are TRBV7-2 and TRBJ2-6; 7 nucleotides line up with TRBD1. After removal of 5 bases from V and 0 bases from J, the junction contained 4 bases not matched to a gene. CDR1 SGHTA and CDR2 FQGNSA come from the germline V gene. The CDR3 loop spans 16 amino acids. CDR3 DNA: TGTGCCAGCAGCCCGGGACAGCACTCTGGGGCCAACGTCCTGACTTTC. This sequence encodes CASSPGQHSGANVLTF. Supplemented by reference TRBV7-2 and TRBJ2-6, the full variable domain reads GAGVSQSPSNKVTEKGKDVELRCDPISGHTALYWYRQSLGQGLEFLIYFQGNSAPDKSGLPSDRFSAERTGGSVSTLTIQRTQQEDSAVYLCASSPGQHSGANVLTFGAGSRLTVL.

The gene calls are TRBV6-5 and TRBJ2-7; TRBD1 matches at 7 bases. CDR3 length: 14 amino acids. The junction had 5 bases not matched to a gene; V was cut back by 6 bases and J by 0 bases. Germline CDR1 is MNHEY and CDR2 is SVGAGI. The CDR3 here is CASSRDSYSYEQYF. In nucleotides, the CDR3 is TGTGCCAGCAGCAGGGACAGCTACTCCTACGAGCAGTACTTC.

This clone is a singleton in its sample. The gene calls are TRBV15 and TRBJ1-5; no reliable D call. V lost 0 bases to trimming and J lost 1 base, with 4 bases between them. Germline V gene data show CDR1 as LNHNV and CDR2 as YYDKDF (reference sequence). CDR3 length: 14 amino acids. CDR3 bases: TGTGCCACCAGCAGAGAGGGGAGCAATCAGCCCCAGCATTTT. It translates to CATSREGSNQPQHF.

This rearrangement joins TRBV15 to TRBJ2-7, with 8 bases matching TRBD2. V dropped 9 bases and J dropped 2; count of bases not matched to a gene: 6. The CDR3 runs 13 residues. From germline, CDR1 is LNHNV and CDR2 YYDKDF (reference sequence). As DNA, the CDR3 is TGTGCCACGGCGCGGGGGGCCACCTACGAGCAGTACTTC. Translated, it gives CATARGATYEQYF. Together with reference TRBV15 and TRBJ2-7, the CDR3 gives the full variable domain: DAMVIQNPRYQVTQFGKPVTLSCSQTLNHNVMYWYQQKSSQAPKLLFHYYDKDFNNEADTPDNFQSRRPNTSFCFLDIRSPGLGDTAMYLCATARGATYEQYFGPGTRLTVT.

This chain joins TRBV12-3 or TRBV12-4 and TRBJ1-6; tentative D call: TRBD1 (6 bases). Trimming removed 4 bases from V and 9 bases from J, with 10 bases in between. The CDR3 consists of 13 residues. The CDR3 nucleotides are TGTGCCAGCAGTTCCCAAGGGGGTTCACCCCTCCACTTT. This sequence encodes CASSSQGGSPLHF.

V gene TRBV7-9 combines with J gene TRBJ1-3; TRBD1 matches at 7 bases. There are 17 residues in the CDR3. Germline V gene sequence: CDR1 SEHNR, CDR2 FQNEAQ (reference sequence). Losses at the gene ends were 4 bases for V and 0 bases for J; bases not matched to a gene: 9. As DNA, the CDR3 is TGTGCCAGCAGCTGGGTCGACAGGGACCTCTCTGGAAACACCATATATTTT. This gives the protein CASSWVDRDLSGNTIYF.

The chain recombines TRBV19 with TRBJ1-2; the D gene is possibly TRBD1 (5 bases). The germline V gene encodes CDR1 LNHDA and CDR2 SQIVND (reference sequence). The CDR3 extends over 15 amino acids. V was pared by 6 bases and J by 2 bases, with 16 bases between. This CDR3 is CASSPTMGPNYGYTF. CDR3 bases: TGTGCCAGTAGCCCGACGATGGGACCCAACTATGGCTACACCTTC.